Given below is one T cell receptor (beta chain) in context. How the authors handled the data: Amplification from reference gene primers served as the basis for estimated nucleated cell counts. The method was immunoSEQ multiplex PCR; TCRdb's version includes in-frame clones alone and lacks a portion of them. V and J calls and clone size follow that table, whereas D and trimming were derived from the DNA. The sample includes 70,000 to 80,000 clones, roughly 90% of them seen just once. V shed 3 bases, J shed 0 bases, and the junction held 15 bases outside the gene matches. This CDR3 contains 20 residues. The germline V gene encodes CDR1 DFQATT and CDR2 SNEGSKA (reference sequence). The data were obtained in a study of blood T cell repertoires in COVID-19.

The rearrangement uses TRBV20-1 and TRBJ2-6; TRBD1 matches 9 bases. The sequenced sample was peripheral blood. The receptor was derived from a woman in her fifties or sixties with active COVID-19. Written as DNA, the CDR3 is TGCAGTGCTAGTACCCACCGGGACAGGGAAGGGGCCTCTGGGGCCAACGTCCTGACTTTC. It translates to CSASTHRDREGASGANVLTF.